This T cell receptor (beta chain) was identified in a study of post-analysis software for immune sequencing data. The CDR3 covers 14 residues. Germline V gene data show CDR1 as LNHDA and CDR2 as SQIVND (reference sequence). V lost 8 bases to trimming and J lost 4 bases; unmatched junction nucleotides: 7. Study observations and caveats: Patients had higher frequencies than controls of roughly five TRBV segments, including TRBV5-6, TRBV5-1 and TRBV20-1. F-measure co-clustering was strong for batch-matched samples. When compared against controls, multiple sclerosis patients showed significantly lower normalized Chao1 diversity.

Unique molecular identifiers had been added to the TCR beta cDNA libraries. Each CDR3 protein is one row after TCRdb ran MiXCR on the PCR reads. The profile shows roughly 800,000 distinct CDR3 sequences, 46% of them singletons. A word on this clonotype: Its antigen is undetermined.

V gene TRBV19 combines with J gene TRBJ2-3; 9 positions match TRBD1. The sample taken for sequencing was blood. The origin of this receptor is a girl between 5 and 17 years old with multiple sclerosis. CDR3 DNA sequence: TGTGCCAGTCAGCTCGGACAGGGGCCAGATACGCAGTATTTT. Protein sequence: CASQLGQGPDTQYF.